The entry that follows covers one T cell receptor (beta chain) sequence. Its specificity is not known. The same CDR3 is also encoded by other DNA sequences in this sample. CD4+ cell separation produced CD45RA+ naive and CD45RA-negative memory subsets. Clones were read by immunoSEQ multiplex PCR, and TCRdb kept only the in-frame ones, dropping some. Of about 2.3 million clones listed, around 93% are singletons. Trimming shortened V by 3 bases and J by 10 bases, and 10 bases separated the two germline ends. The CDR3 contains 12 residues. Germline loops: CDR1 SGHTA, CDR2 FQGTGA. The data belong to a study of shared clonotypes between healthy human individuals. General observations from the study: What rarefaction showed was incomplete sorted-subset sequencing despite large depth.

This receptor was taken from a man younger than 35 in good health. Some clones in this sample may be carry-over from other donors' samples. The chain combines TRBV7-3 with TRBJ2-1, with D perhaps being TRBD1 or TRBD2 (5 bases each). Sequencing was performed on naive CD4+ T cells from PBMCs. Subset: CD45RA+ positively selected. This CDR3 is CASSLGVGEQFF. CDR3 bases: TGTGCCAGCAGCTTGGGGGTAGGGGAGCAGTTCTTC.